The 25 T cell receptor beta chains presented below share a single source sample, sequenced in a study of low-dose radiotherapy and immunotherapy resistance in tumors (dated by TCRdb to 2021 to 2024). Sequencing was carried out with an Illumina HiSeq 2500. Superscript III and a set of TRAV- and TRBV-specific primers were used to synthesize first-strand cDNA, so that both TCRalpha and TCRbeta chains were covered. TCRs were amplified with Phusion for approximately 20 PCR cycles using a constant-region primer together with the adapter attached to the V primers. TCRdb redid the processing of the public reads, applying fastp at Q25 and MiXCR, and retained in-frame beta chains. Rows are combined by CDR3 protein, so each entry shows the most common genes and DNA. The sample records roughly 100,000 distinct CDR3 sequences, less than 25% of which are singletons. The top ten hold 4.1% of the sample. The label giving this sample's time point can be read as: after trial treatment. The meaning of the sample's treatment or condition label: LDRT plus nivolumab, ipilimumab, low-dose cyclophosphamide and aspirin (RACIN trial).

The sequencing used PBMCs, collected after low-dose radiotherapy plus immunotherapy. The receptors here all came from a male donor with prostate cancer.

In its sample, this clonotype was seen many times. J is TRBJ1-2 and V is TRBV20-1; TRBD1 is a possible D gene (6 bases). There are 14 residues in the CDR3. CDR1 and CDR2 (germline): DFQATT, SNEGSKA (reference sequence). V lost 6 bases to trimming and J lost 5 bases, with 19 bases between them. The CDR3: CSAGAGYRMYGYTF. The CDR3 coding sequence is TGCAGTGCGGGGGCCGGCTACCGAATGTATGGCTACACCTTC.

The sample holds many counts of this clonotype. The chain links TRBV29-1 to TRBJ1-2; TRBD1 might be the D (6 bases). Trimming shortened V by 0 bases and J by 4 bases, and 9 bases separated the two germline ends. Germline loops: CDR1 SQVTM, CDR2 ANQGSEA. The CDR3 extends over 13 amino acids. DNA of the CDR3: TGCAGCGTTGAAGACGACAGGACCTATGGCTACACCTTC. It encodes CSVEDDRTYGYTF.

This clonotype counts as medium-sized. The chain has TRBV7-3 and TRBJ2-1; D not resolved. Trimming pared 0 bases from V and 10 bases from J, leaving 7 bases between. Per germline, CDR1 SGHTA and CDR2 FQGTGA. The CDR3 is made up of 12 amino acids. CDR3 sequence (DNA): TGTGCCAGCAGCTTAACACTGGGGGAGCAGTTCTTC. It encodes CASSLTLGEQFF.

This clonotype came up many times. This chain uses TRBV4-2 with TRBJ2-1, with D perhaps being TRBD1 or TRBD2 (5 bases each). The germline gives CDR1 LGHNA, CDR2 YNFKEQ. V lost 4 bases and J 10 bases, leaving 8 bases between the germline ends. The length of the CDR3 is 11 residues. The CDR3 loop is CASSPGREQFF. The DNA for the CDR3 is TGTGCCAGCAGCCCGGGGCGGGAGCAGTTCTTC.

This clonotype was counted many times. The rearrangement uses TRBV6-2 or TRBV6-3 and TRBJ2-2, with D perhaps TRBD1 or TRBD2 (5 bases each). Germline V gives CDR1 MNHEY, CDR2 SVGEGT. CDR3 size: 14 residues. Between the trimmed V and J ends, which lost 10 bases and 0 bases, there was a span of 12 bases. The CDR3 sequence is CATQRDPNTGELFF. In DNA form, the CDR3 reads TGTGCCACACAGAGGGACCCGAACACCGGGGAGCTGTTTTTT.

This clonotype has ten or more counts. The chain is built from TRBV19 and TRBJ2-1; the D is unclear. CDR1 and CDR2 from the germline V gene are LNHDA and SQIVND (reference sequence). This CDR3 region has 15 residues. V lost 3 bases, J lost 0 bases, and 9 bases lay in between. The chain's CDR3 is CASSMYSSSYNEQFF. Here the CDR3 DNA reads TGTGCCAGTAGTATGTACTCGAGCTCCTACAATGAGCAGTTCTTC.

This clonotype showed up many times. The V gene is TRBV2, the J gene TRBJ2-5; 8 bases fit TRBD2. This CDR3 is 14 amino acids long. With V trimmed by 3 bases and J by 4 bases, 4 bases remained unmatched. CDR1 is SNHLY, CDR2 FYNNEI, per germline. The CDR3 sequence: CASSEGTSGETQYF. Written as DNA, the CDR3 is TGTGCCAGCAGTGAGGGGACTAGTGGAGAGACCCAGTACTTC.

The table lists this clonotype with many counts. This chain links TRBV6-1 with TRBJ1-5; TRBD1 might be the D (5 bases). The length of the CDR3 is 15 residues. Germline values: CDR1 MNHNS, CDR2 SASEGT. Deletions cut 5 bases from V and 5 bases from J, with 16 bases between. This chain's CDR3 is CASSTIQGVDQPQHF. DNA for the CDR3: TGTGCCAGCAGTACCATTCAGGGTGTGGATCAGCCCCAGCATTTT.

The table lists this clonotype with many counts. This sequence joins TRBV20-1 and TRBJ2-1, with D possibly TRBD2 on 5 matching bases. The CDR3 spans 12 residues. V gave up 1 base and J gave up 9 bases, with 10 bases separating them. From germline, CDR1 is DFQATT and CDR2 SNEGSKA (reference sequence). The CDR3 DNA reads as TGCAGTGCTAGAGTAAGGGAGACTGAGCAGTTCTTC. This gives the protein CSARVRETEQFF.

This clonotype has at least ten counts. The rearrangement links TRBV11-2 to TRBJ2-7; 7 bases agree with TRBD2. Germline loops: CDR1 SGHAT, CDR2 FQNNGV. This CDR3 has 17 amino acids. The V and J ends lost 3 bases and 4 bases, in that order; junction bases with no gene match: 15. The DNA of the CDR3 is TGTGCCAGCAGCTTCACCAGCTTCCTGAGCGGGGATTACGAGCAGTACTTC. Translated: CASSFTSFLSGDYEQYF. The full variable domain, rest sourced from reference TRBV11-2 and TRBJ2-7, is EAGVAQSPRYKIIEKRQSVAFWCNPISGHATLYWYQQILGQGPKLLIQFQNNGVVDDSQLPKDRFSAERLKGVDSTLKIQPAKLEDSAVYLCASSFTSFLSGDYEQYFGPGTRLTVT.

This clonotype occurred many times. The chain uses TRBV15 and TRBJ1-6; D not resolved. The V gene's germline CDR1 is LNHNV and CDR2 YYDKDF (reference sequence). Trimming removed 4 bases from V and 4 bases from J, with 11 bases in between. The CDR3 has 15 residues. Here the CDR3 reads CATSNGIGYNSPLHF. As DNA, the CDR3 is TGTGCCACCAGCAACGGTATTGGGTATAATTCACCCCTCCACTTT.

With respect to this clonotype: This likely traces to a read error, being one base from a far larger clone. The chain employs TRBV29-1 and TRBJ2-1; D call uncertain. Germline assignment: CDR1 SQVTM and CDR2 ANQGSEA. CDR3 length equals 12 residues. V lost 8 bases and J lost 10, with 18 bases in between. CDR3 amino acids: CSQPYRAYEQFF. CDR3 in DNA: TGCAGCCAGCCCTATAGGGCCTACGAGCAGTTCTTC.

This clonotype came up many times. This chain uses TRBV7-8 with TRBJ1-2, with 7 positions matching TRBD1. Germline assignment: CDR1 SGHVS and CDR2 FQNEAQ. The CDR3 totals 13 residues. V shed 5 bases and J 4 bases; nucleotides not matched to a gene: 4. CDR3 sequence reads: CASSPRTGYGYTF. DNA of the CDR3: TGTGCCAGCAGCCCCCGGACAGGCTATGGCTACACCTTC.

This rearrangement joins TRBV6-2 or TRBV6-3 to TRBJ1-2, with 8 nucleotides matching TRBD1. V was pared by 7 bases and J by 4 bases, with 17 bases of the junction left unmatched. There are 17 residues in the CDR3. CDR1 is MNHEY and CDR2 is SVGEGT in the germline V gene. DNA of the CDR3: TGTGCCAGCATAGGCGGGGCAGGGGGCTTCTCATCCTATGGCTACACCTTC. Its protein product is CASIGGAGGFSSYGYTF.

CDR3 in amino acids: CASSQERTSGETQYF. The CDR3 region has the DNA TGCGCCAGCAGCCAAGAGAGGACTAGCGGAGAGACCCAGTACTTC. The gene calls are TRBV4-3 and TRBJ2-5, with TRBD2 identical over 10 bases. J gave up 4 bases and V 0 bases, and 2 bases lay outside the gene matches. This CDR3 comprises 15 residues. The germline V gene encodes CDR1 LGHNA and CDR2 YSLEER.

The chain joins TRBV11-2 to TRBJ2-5; 7 bases agree with TRBD1. Germline CDR1 and CDR2: SGHAT and FQNNGV. V trimming: 5 bases; J trimming: 2 bases; junction bases outside the gene matches: 2. The CDR3 length is 13 residues. The CDR3 sequence: CASSEGQQETQYF. DNA for the CDR3: TGTGCCAGCAGCGAGGGACAGCAAGAGACCCAGTACTTC.

Comment on this clonotype: This likely reflects a read error, since a far larger clone is one base away. This chain links TRBV13 with TRBJ2-2; a weak D match, TRBD1 (6 bases). CDR3 length: 16 amino acids. Germline V gives CDR1 PRHDT, CDR2 FYEKMQ (reference sequence). The CDR3 loop reads CASSSRDTSNTRELFF. Written as DNA, the CDR3 is TGTGCCAGCAGCTCCCGGGACACTTCGAACACCCGGGAGCTGTTTTTT.

This clonotype has ten or more counts. A junction end diverges from the germline sequence, so it may reflect a read error. This chain connects TRBV11-2 to TRBJ1-2; 8 nucleotides line up with TRBD1. The germline V gene has CDR1 SGHAT and CDR2 FQNNGV. The CDR3 contains 16 residues. The CDR3, as DNA: TGTGCCAGCAGCTTCCGAAGCAGGGGGCCCTACTATTGCTACACCTTC. Residues: CASSFRSRGPYYCYTF.

This clonotype appeared many times. The genes are TRBV14 and TRBJ1-2, with D uncertain. Trimming removed 0 bases from V and 4 bases from J, with 9 bases in between. The CDR3 extends over 14 amino acids. CDR1 is SGHDN and CDR2 is FVKESK in the germline V gene. The CDR3: CASSQESQTYGYTF. The CDR3 DNA reads TGTGCCAGCAGCCAAGAGTCTCAGACCTATGGCTACACCTTC.

This clonotype came up many times. The chain carries TRBV6-2 or TRBV6-3 and TRBJ2-1, with D tentatively TRBD2 (5 bases). V lost 6 bases and J lost 6, with 12 bases in between. This CDR3 is built from 13 residues. Germline values: CDR1 MNHEY, CDR2 SVGEGT. The CDR3 DNA sequence: TGTGCCAGCAGCCTCCGGGATTTCAATGAGCAGTTCTTC. It codes for CASSLRDFNEQFF.

At least ten counts were recorded for this clonotype. The chain recombines TRBV6-1 with TRBJ2-5, with D tentatively TRBD1 (6 bases). CDR1 and CDR2 (germline): MNHNS, SASEGT. The CDR3 is made up of 13 amino acids. V was shortened by 6 bases and J by 3 bases, with 11 bases between the two germline ends. CDR3 sequence: CASRGTTKETQYF. CDR3 nucleotides: TGTGCCAGCAGAGGGACAACCAAAGAGACCCAGTACTTC.

The sample holds many counts of this clonotype. J is TRBJ1-1 and V is TRBV5-6; 12 positions agree with TRBD1. The V gene's germline CDR1 is SGHDT and CDR2 YYEEEE. There are 16 residues in the CDR3. Trimming took 4 bases from V and 5 from J; bases not matched to a gene: 9. The CDR3 loop is CASSAGTGGAGTEAFF. CDR3 DNA: TGTGCCAGCAGCGCAGGGACAGGGGGCGCGGGGACTGAAGCTTTCTTT. The full variable domain, its missing parts supplied by reference TRBV5-6 and TRBJ1-1, is DAGVTQSPTHLIKTRGQQVTLRCSPKSGHDTVSWYQQALGQGPQFIFQYYEEEERQRGNFPDRFSGHQFPNYSSELNVNALLLGDSALYLCASSAGTGGAGTEAFFGQGTRLTVV.

This clonotype appeared many times. The genes are TRBV28 and TRBJ2-7; D perhaps matches TRBD2 (6 bases). Trimming cost V 6 bases and J 3 bases, with 18 bases left between them. The CDR3 length is 15 residues. Germline-derived CDR1 and CDR2 are MDHEN and SYDVKM. CDR3 loop: CASSSGDFRGYEQYF. In DNA, the CDR3 is TGTGCCAGCAGCTCGGGAGATTTTAGGGGCTACGAGCAGTACTTC.

Comment on this clonotype: A much larger clonotype is one base distant, so this may be a read error. The V gene is TRBV6-6, the J gene TRBJ2-2, with 8 bases aligning to TRBD2. Trimming removed 2 bases from V and 2 bases from J; junction bases left unmatched: 4. Germline V CDR1 and CDR2: MNHNY, SVGAGI (reference sequence). CDR3 size: 16 residues. CDR3 loop: CASSYAAGVNTGELFF. CDR3 in DNA: TGTGCCAGCAGTTACGCAGCGGGGGTAAACACCGGGGAGCTGTTTTTT.

This clonotype has just a few counts. V usage is TRBV12-3 or TRBV12-4 and J usage is TRBJ1-1, with a possible D match to TRBD1 (6 bases). The germline V and J ends were trimmed by 3 bases and 4 bases, with 21 bases remaining between them. This CDR3 has 17 residues. The CDR3: CASSLSKGRDITTEAFF. The DNA of the CDR3 is TGTGCCAGCAGTTTGTCTAAGGGCCGGGACATAACCACTGAAGCTTTCTTT.